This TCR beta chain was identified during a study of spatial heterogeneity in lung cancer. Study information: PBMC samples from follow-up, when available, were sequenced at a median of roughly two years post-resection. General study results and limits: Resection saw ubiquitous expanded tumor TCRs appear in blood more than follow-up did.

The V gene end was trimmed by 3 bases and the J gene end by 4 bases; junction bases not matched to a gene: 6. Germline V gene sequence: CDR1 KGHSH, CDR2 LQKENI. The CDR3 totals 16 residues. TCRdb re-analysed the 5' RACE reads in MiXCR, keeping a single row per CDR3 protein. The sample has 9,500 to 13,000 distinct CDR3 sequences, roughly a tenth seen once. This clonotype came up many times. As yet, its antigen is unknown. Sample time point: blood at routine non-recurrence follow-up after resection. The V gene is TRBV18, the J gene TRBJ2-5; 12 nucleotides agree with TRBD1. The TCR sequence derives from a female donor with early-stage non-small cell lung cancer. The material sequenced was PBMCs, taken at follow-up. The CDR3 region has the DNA TGTGCCAGCTCACCCTCCGGGACAGGGGGCCGAGAGACCCAGTACTTC. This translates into CASSPSGTGGRETQYF.